These 16 T cell receptor beta chains were sequenced from one sample in a study of blood T cell repertoires in COVID-19. The table came from immunoSEQ multiplex PCR; TCRdb's copy has only in-frame clones and leaves some out. The data hold some 700,000 clones, with 80% to 90% observed a single time. What was sequenced was peripheral blood. The receptors come from a woman between 18 and 29 years old with acute or convalescent COVID-19.

The chain uses TRBV12-5 and TRBJ2-1; TRBD2 matches at 11 bases. This CDR3 has 18 amino acids. The germline V gene has CDR1 LGHNT and CDR2 FRNRAP. V shed 0 bases, J shed 5 bases, and the junction held 9 bases outside the gene matches. This chain's CDR3 is CASGLVGLAGGLNNEQFF. The CDR3 nucleotides read TGTGCTAGTGGTTTGGTAGGCCTAGCGGGGGGCCTTAACAATGAGCAGTTCTTC.

The V and J genes are TRBV7-3 and TRBJ2-1; the D gene is possibly TRBD2 (7 bases). Germline V lookup: CDR1 SGHTA, CDR2 FQGTGA. There are 15 residues in the CDR3. V lost 5 bases to trimming and J lost 6 bases, with 17 bases between them. CDR3 in amino acids: CASSLEGGPFNEQFF. The CDR3 DNA sequence: TGTGCCAGCAGCCTAGAGGGGGGGCCCTTCAATGAGCAGTTCTTC.

The chain is built from TRBV5-6 and TRBJ2-3; no clear D gene. Germline-derived CDR1 and CDR2 are SGHDT and YYEEEE. Trimming pared 2 bases from V and 1 base from J, leaving 8 bases between. The CDR3 extends over 14 amino acids. In DNA form, the CDR3 reads TGTGCCAGCAGCTTCAGTGGAGGCACAGATACGCAGTATTTT. As protein: CASSFSGGTDTQYF.

This chain connects TRBV7-9 to TRBJ2-5; 7 positions match TRBD1. CDR3 length: 14 residues. Germline CDR1 SEHNR, CDR2 FQNEAQ (reference sequence). The trim removed 2 bases at V and 5 bases at J, leaving 5 bases unmatched. DNA for the CDR3: TGTGCCAGCAGCTTAAACTCGGGACAGGAGACCCAGTACTTC. The encoded protein is CASSLNSGQETQYF.

The chain uses TRBV24-1 and TRBJ2-6; 8 bases agree with TRBD1. The length of the CDR3 is 19 residues. Germline CDR1 and CDR2: KGHDR and SFDVKD. Unmatched junction bases numbered 11, after V lost 5 bases and J lost 0 bases. CDR3 nucleotides: TGTGCCACCAGTGGGGACAGGCATTTTAGATACTCTGGGGCCAACGTCCTGACTTTC. Translation: CATSGDRHFRYSGANVLTF.

This clone has just one count. The genes are TRBV10-3 and TRBJ1-5, with TRBD1 identical over 7 bases. Germline CDR1 is ENHRY and CDR2 is SYGVKD. The CDR3 is made up of 14 amino acids. V lost 5 bases and J lost 0; bases outside the gene matches: 1. Here the CDR3 reads CAISRQGSNQPQHF. The DNA of the CDR3 is TGTGCCATCAGTAGACAGGGTAGCAATCAGCCCCAGCATTTT.

The gene calls are TRBV25-1 and TRBJ1-1; TRBD1 matches at 7 bases. This CDR3 is built from 13 residues. Germline assignment: CDR1 MGHDK and CDR2 SYGVNS. Losses at the gene ends were 1 base for V and 11 bases for J; bases not matched to a gene: 7. This chain's CDR3 is CASSELGQDYAFF. The DNA for the CDR3 is TGTGCCAGCAGTGAATTAGGACAGGATTACGCTTTCTTT.

The genes are TRBV13 and TRBJ2-2; D gene ambiguous. The CDR3 totals 16 residues. Trimming cost V 1 base and J 2 bases, with 11 bases left between them. CDR1 and CDR2 from the germline V gene are PRHDT and FYEKMQ (reference sequence). Written as DNA, the CDR3 is TGTGCCAGCAGCTTAGACGTCTCAGTAAACACCGGGGAGCTGTTTTTT. It is translated as CASSLDVSVNTGELFF.

This clone has a single count. V gene TRBV18 combines with J gene TRBJ2-7; D gene uncertain. Trimming pared 3 bases from V and 0 bases from J, leaving 6 bases between. The CDR3 contains 13 residues. Germline-derived CDR1 and CDR2 are KGHSH and LQKENI. The CDR3 is CASSPEISYEQYF. The DNA of the CDR3 is TGTGCCAGCTCACCCGAGATCTCCTACGAGCAGTACTTC.

This chain links TRBV2 with TRBJ2-7; 10 nucleotides match TRBD2. The CDR3 is made up of 14 amino acids. V lost 9 bases, J lost 6 bases, and 11 bases stayed unmatched. Germline CDR1 reads SNHLY; CDR2 reads FYNNEI. The CDR3 DNA is TGTGCCAGTGAAACTAGCGGGGACGTCCGCGAGCAGTACTTC. Translated: CASETSGDVREQYF.

The chain combines TRBV2 with TRBJ2-2; maybe TRBD2 (5 bases). Trimming stripped 8 bases from V and 0 bases from J, with 13 bases between. Looked up from germline, CDR1 is SNHLY and CDR2 is FYNNEI. This CDR3 is 15 amino acids long. CDR3 sequence (DNA): TGTGCCAGCCGGCGACGGGAAACGAACACCGGGGAGCTGTTTTTT. Amino acids: CASRRRETNTGELFF.

The chain uses TRBV6-2 or TRBV6-3 and TRBJ2-7, with TRBD2 matching 14 bases. The V segment lost 4 bases and the J segment 4 bases; nucleotides outside the gene matches: 9. Looked up from germline, CDR1 is MNHEY and CDR2 is SVGEGT. The CDR3 has 17 amino acids. CDR3 sequence reads: CASSSGLAGGPRYEQYF. In DNA form, the CDR3 reads TGTGCCAGCAGTTCCGGACTAGCGGGGGGTCCAAGGTACGAGCAGTACTTC.

The rearrangement uses TRBV9 and TRBJ1-5; the match to TRBD1 covers 9 bases. J lost 1 base, V lost 4 bases, and 6 bases had no gene match. The CDR3 has 16 residues. Germline loops: CDR1 SGDLS, CDR2 YYNGEE. CDR3 DNA sequence: TGTGCCAGCAGCCCGGGACAGGGAAGGAGCAATCAGCCCCAGCATTTT. Its protein product is CASSPGQGRSNQPQHF.

V usage is TRBV2 and J usage is TRBJ1-2; 7 nucleotides agree with TRBD1. The length of the CDR3 is 15 residues. Germline V gene sequence: CDR1 SNHLY, CDR2 FYNNEI. J lost 2 bases, V lost 5 bases, and 8 bases had no gene match. The CDR3 sequence is CASSPSRDRNYGYTF. In DNA form, the CDR3 reads TGTGCCAGCAGTCCCAGCCGGGACAGAAACTATGGCTACACCTTC.

Comments on this clone: Other DNA sequences from this sample encode an identical CDR3 as well. The chain is built from TRBV6-5 and TRBJ1-4; unclear D gene. Germline V gene data show CDR1 as MNHEY and CDR2 as SVGAGI. This CDR3 region has 14 residues. Between the trimmed V and J ends, which lost 6 bases and 0 bases, there was a span of 8 bases. The CDR3 spells CASSLTATNEKLFF. CDR3 coding DNA: TGTGCCAGCAGCTTGACTGCAACTAATGAAAAACTGTTTTTT.

The V gene is TRBV24-1, the J gene TRBJ1-6; 8 nucleotides line up with TRBD1. Germline-derived CDR1 and CDR2 are KGHDR and SFDVKD. The V segment lost 2 bases and the J segment 6 bases; nucleotides outside the gene matches: 2. The CDR3 length is 15 residues. As DNA, the CDR3 is TGTGCCACCAGTGATTCAACAGGGGGTAATTCACCCCTCCACTTT. This translates into CATSDSTGGNSPLHF.